Given below is one T cell receptor beta chain in context. The antigen it binds to is not known. No per-base quality is available; no much larger clone lies one base away. The data stem from a study of blood T cell repertoires in COVID-19 (TCRdb year 2020). About the study as a whole: Collaborator samples came from the United States, Italy and Spain and covered acute and convalescent phases of COVID-19. The material from the prospective study consisted of cDNA or gDNA derived from T cells, B-cell-depleted T cells, or PBMCs. Subjects who had been exposed to COVID-19, were actively infected with it, or had recovered from it provided the deeply sampled blood TCRbeta repertoires that made up the dataset. The repertoires were made available in a free public database intended to serve as a resource for research on the immune response to SARS-CoV-2. Samples came from the ongoing ImmuneRACE study (first 160 participants) plus 1,254 subjects from 6 global collaborators. A de-identified subject ID, COVID-19 status, age in years and sex were almost always included in the sample metadata. Where available, HLA class I and class II types were taken from metadata supplied by the sample provider and were not determined by assay-based typing. Broader findings and caveats from the paper: The quantity of clinical and demographic metadata differed by source and by participant and was supplied without curation.

TCRbeta CDR3 regions were amplified from genomic DNA using the immunoSEQ Assay, a bias-controlled multiplex PCR. The study's processing was this. Within the assay, amplification of reference gene primers was used to estimate how many nucleated cells each sample contained. Sequence reads were collapsed and filtered to measure the absolute abundance of every unique TCRbeta CDR3 rearrangement. For each sample, productive Simpson clonality was calculated as the square root of Simpson's diversity index across productive rearrangements. TCRdb mirrors the immuneACCESS table, restricted to in-frame sequences. Some clones are absent from its copies; in checked studies, under half trace to an unresolved V gene, and the reason for the others is unknown. V and J calls and clone size are copied from that table; D and trimming were computed from the DNA. This sample has about 300,000 clones in its table, and roughly 86% of those were observed once. The ten biggest clones cover 1.8% of the sample.

One collaborating source in Seattle enrolled patients during active infection and followed them longitudinally through the course of disease. Collaborating institutions collected whole blood in K2EDTA tubes following their own protocols. Collaborator samples were shipped for TCRbeta analysis as frozen whole blood, isolated PBMCs, or DNA extracted from either sample type. Sequenced material: peripheral blood. The clonotype was recovered from a woman in her 30s with COVID-19, enrolled during active disease.

CDR3 sequence: CASSSGQGVRGYTF. The nucleotides read TGTGCCAGCAGTTCAGGACAAGGAGTTAGGGGCTACACCTTC. In this chain, TRBV27 is recombined with TRBJ1-2; the D gene is perhaps TRBD1, on 5 matching bases. CDR1 and CDR2, looked up from the germline V gene (reference sequence), are MNHEY and SMNVEV. V gives up 4 bases and J gives up 8 bases, and the segment between their germline ends measures 17 bases. The CDR3 has 14 amino acids, counting the end cysteine and phenylalanine. The read is trimmed to its CDR3 DNA, 42 bases read in frame from base 1.